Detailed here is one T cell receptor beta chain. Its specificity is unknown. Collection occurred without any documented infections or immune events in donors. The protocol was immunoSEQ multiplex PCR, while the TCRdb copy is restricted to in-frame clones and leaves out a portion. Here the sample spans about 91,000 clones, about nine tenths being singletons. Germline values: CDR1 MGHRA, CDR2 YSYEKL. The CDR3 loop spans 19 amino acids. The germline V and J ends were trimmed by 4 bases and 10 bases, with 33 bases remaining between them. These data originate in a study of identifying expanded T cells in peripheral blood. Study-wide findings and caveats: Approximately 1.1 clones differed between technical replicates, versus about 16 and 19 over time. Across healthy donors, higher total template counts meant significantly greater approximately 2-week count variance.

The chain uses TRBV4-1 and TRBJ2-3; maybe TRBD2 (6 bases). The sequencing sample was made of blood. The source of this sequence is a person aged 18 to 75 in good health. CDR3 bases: TGCGCCAGCAGCCCTATCCACATGGGAGGCCTAGGCGGGACGCCGGCGCAGTATTTT. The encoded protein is CASSPIHMGGLGGTPAQYF.